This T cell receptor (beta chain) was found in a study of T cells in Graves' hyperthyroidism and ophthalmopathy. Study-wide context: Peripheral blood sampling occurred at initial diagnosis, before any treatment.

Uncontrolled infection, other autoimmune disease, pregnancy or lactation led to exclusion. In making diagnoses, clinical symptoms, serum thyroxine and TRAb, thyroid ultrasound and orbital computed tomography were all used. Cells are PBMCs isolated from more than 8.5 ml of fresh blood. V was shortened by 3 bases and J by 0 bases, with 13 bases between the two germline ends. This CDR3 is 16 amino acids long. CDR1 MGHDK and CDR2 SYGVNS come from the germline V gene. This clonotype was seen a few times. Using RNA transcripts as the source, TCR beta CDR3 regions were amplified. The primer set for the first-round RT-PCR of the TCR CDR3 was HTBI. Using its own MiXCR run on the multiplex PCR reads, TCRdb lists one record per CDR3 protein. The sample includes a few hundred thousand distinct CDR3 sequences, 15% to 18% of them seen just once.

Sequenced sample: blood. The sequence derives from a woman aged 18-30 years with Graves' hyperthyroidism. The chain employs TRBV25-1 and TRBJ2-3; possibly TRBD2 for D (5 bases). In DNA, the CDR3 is TGTGCCAGCAGTGAGGCCAGCGGATATAGCACAGATACGCAGTATTTT. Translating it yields CASSEASGYSTDTQYF.